Sequencing of this T cell receptor gamma chain was carried out in a study of γδ T cells in repeated Plasmodium falciparum infection (dated by TCRdb to about 2021). About the study as a whole: Malian children exposed to intense seasonal malaria transmission were enrolled in the natural-infection arm and compared with Australian children matched for age and gender. In the study, the shaping of the human gammadelta T cell repertoire by repeated Plasmodium falciparum infection was examined using natural infection in Mali and controlled human malaria infection. Malian gammadelta TCR repertoires were analysed cross-sectionally in periods with no transmission and longitudinally across episodes of acute febrile malaria. Controlled-infection subjects were sampled at baseline, immediately before selected infections, and 21 days after each infection. Several malaria-naive U.S. adults underwent four controlled human malaria infections by bites from P. falciparum NF54-infected Anopheles stephensi mosquitoes over about 630 days.

For bulk TCR repertoire analysis, Vgamma9/Vdelta2+ and Vdelta2-negative gammadelta T cell populations were flow-sorted out of peripheral blood mononuclear cells. The CDR3, cysteine through phenylalanine, is 14 amino acids long. Only the CDR3 part of the read is kept: 42 bases, read in frame from the first base. CDR1 VTNTFY and CDR2 YDVSTARD are derived from the germline V gene (reference sequence). Findings and caveats that apply to the study as a whole: Compared with Australian children, Malian children appeared to have Vdelta2-negative gammadelta TCR repertoires that were more clonally expanded, less diverse and less shared. Repeated controlled infections appeared to drive waves of new clonotype selection in Vdelta2-negative, largely Vdelta1+, gammadelta TCR repertoires. Vgamma9/Vdelta2+ TCR repertoires kept a highly stable polyclonal repertoire across time and infection, and many TCRgamma sequences overlapped between individuals. Because the controlled-infection cohort was small, analysis of inter-individual variability in gammadelta T cell responses was limited. Generalizability was limited because the Malian cohort was drawn from a small rural village of predominantly one ethnic group.

Library prep was done by multiplex PCR. The run used an Illumina MiSeq. Every sorted gammadelta T cell sample had both its TCR gamma (TRG) and TCR delta (TRD) chains sequenced. The original methods were these. The repertoire analyses drew on clonotype tree plots, the accumulated frequency of the top 20 clonotypes, and diversity index (DI) and D75 metrics. Clone calls in TCRdb were regenerated from the public reads with CATT, after which identical DNA sequences shared one row. Clone size and V and J calls follow TCRdb, not the original study. Counted in this sample were about 30,000 gamma-chain clones; roughly 1.4% of them appeared once. Less than 20% of the sample is taken by the ten largest. A remark on this clone: The specificity of this receptor is unknown. Since a far larger clone is one base different, this is likely a read error. The sample carries other DNA sequences with the same CDR3.

The source material was gamma-delta T cells from blood. The sequence is built from TRGV3 and TRGJ1 or TRGJ2. This TCR came from a pool of human donors (malaria-infected and uninfected, not separated). The CDR3 region reads CATWDRLWHYKKLF. The sequenced DNA: TGTGCCACCTGGGACAGGCTCTGGCATTACAAGAAACTCTTT.